The entry that follows covers one T cell receptor (beta chain) sequence. Its antigen is unknown. Libraries came from the immunoSEQ multiplex PCR assay. For the multiplex PCR, a mixture combining 60 forward primers for TCR Vbeta segments and 13 reverse primers for TCR Jbeta segments was used. The CDR3 region of rearranged TCR beta genes was amplified from genomic DNA by a multiplex PCR assay. The amplified TCR beta libraries were sequenced on the Illumina HiSeq System as 87-base-pair reads. The paper's data handling went like this. Across the 500 to 850 repertoires, a later analysis counted 78 million or so unique TCR beta chains, roughly 11 million of which were shared by at least two donors. To remove PCR and sequencing errors, raw reads were error-corrected and collapsed into unique sequences using a nearest-neighbor algorithm that merged closely related sequences. V, D and J gene segments were assigned by aligning CDR3 sequences to IMGT reference sequences. For a sequence to be retained, a match of at least six nucleotides was required to both a V gene segment and a J gene segment. A rearrangement was called productive if the CDR3 had no stop codons and remained in frame with V and J, and every other rearrangement was called non-productive. CDR3 was defined according to IMGT convention as the region running from the second conserved V-encoded cysteine to the conserved J-encoded phenylalanine. Sequences without an unambiguous match to a single V gene segment were excluded from the earlier analysis of about 640 of the donors. In an earlier analysis of approximately 560 of the donors, a V segment was called functional when productive rearrangements were above 56.7%, and segregating when the standard deviation between donors exceeded 5%. To diagnose cytomegalovirus status from the catalog of TCR beta chain sequences, a statistical classification framework was built. V and J gene assignment, in a later analysis, came from comparing TCR nucleotide sequences with IMGT/GENE-DB human TR gene sequences. The TCRdist pipeline was used in a later analysis to assign CDR3 sequences and most-parsimonious VDJ recombination scenarios. In a later analysis, each TCR beta chain was defined by its CDR3 amino acid sequence together with its V-gene family, and reads without a unique V-gene family were excluded. As a way to deal with suspected cross-contamination and a sequencing artifact, a later analysis dropped 450 to 700 nucleotide sequences that were highly shared and had low generation probability. In a later analysis, a clonal expansion index was calculated for each public chain from normalized within-repertoire ranks of inferred template counts. A later analysis computed generation probabilities with a VDJ recombination model fitted to out-of-frame rearrangements, and checked the results against IGoR. Hypergeometric tests were used in a later analysis to score TCR-TCR, TCR-HLA and TCR-CMV co-occurrence, with a repertoire-size bias correction applied to the TCR pairs. False discovery rates were estimated in a later analysis by permuting HLA or CMV assignments 20 times. In a later analysis, co-occurring TCRs were grouped using DBSCAN, and TCRdist sequence similarity was added for clustering within HLA-allele-positive subsets. Co-occurrence clustering excluded repertoires with fewer than 30,000 or more than 120,000 public chains, plus five with anomalous nucleotide sharing. This immuneACCESS table, as held by TCRdb, lists in-frame sequences with V and J called but not all clones. Of the missing ones, under half trace to an unresolved V gene in checked studies; the others have no known cause. Clone size and the V and J calls come from that table; the DNA yielded D and trimming. The sample's clone listing holds about 140,000 clones. The ten biggest clones cover approximately 1% of the sample.

This entry belongs to a study of cytomegalovirus exposure and HLA in healthy donors (dated 2017 in TCRdb). The study in broad terms: In an earlier analysis of approximately 500 of the donors, 276 Gb of sequence data and approximately 120 million unique TCR beta sequences from 180 million or so T cells were reported. About 310 gigabases of sequencing data and tens of millions of unique TCR sequences were included in an early release covering roughly 600 HLA-typed donors. Class I and class II HLA loci were covered by the typing at four-digit resolution. In an earlier analysis of over 550 of the donors, high-throughput TCR beta sequencing was used to judge whether each TCR beta V gene segment behaved as functional or pseudogenic. A later genetic analysis used genome-wide SNP genotypes for about 65% of the 666 donors, treating that subset as a discovery cohort. All discovery cohort repertoires had been generated on a single sequencing platform. Using immunosequencing, the study profiled T cell repertoires from 640 or so subjects and related those repertoires to cytomegalovirus serostatus. In a later analysis, previously published TCR beta repertoires from 500 to 750 donors were re-analyzed and high-resolution HLA genotyping was added so that TCR occurrence patterns could be studied. Of the approximately 400 genotyped donors, over 80% were placed in the genetic ancestry cluster associated with self-reported Caucasian donors. Rather than drawing on any new phenotypic data, the later analysis identified candidate immune exposures from TCR beta sequences and the way those sequences occurred across donors. Donor age, sex, ethnicity and CMV serostatus were collected together with the repertoire data. The study was designed to test whether signatures of past pathogen exposure could be identified by cataloging public T cell receptors. Five DR-DQ haplotypes were handled as single units for association and clustering because linkage in the cohort was strong. Among a few hundred genotyped donors of the cohort, an average of around 240,000 unique TCR beta nucleotide sequences were sequenced per donor, around 20% of them non-productive. Typing coverage varied by locus: about 629-640 donors for A, B, C, DRB1 and DQB1; around 560 for DQA1; over 600 for DPA1; approximately 450 for DPB1. Besides the first cohort of some 670 subjects, a separate validation cohort made up of roughly 130 different subjects was used. To predict cytomegalovirus infection status, the study brought together high-throughput TCR immunosequencing, statistical association of individual TCRs with disease status, and machine learning.

Compared with germline, V lacks 0 bases and J lacks 4 bases; bases without a gene match: 7. CDR1 is given as GTSNPN and CDR2 as SVGIG, both from the germline V gene (reference sequence). From the cysteine through the phenylalanine, the CDR3 covers 18 amino acids. Just the 54-base CDR3 DNA is kept, in frame starting at base 1. The cohort comprised 550 to 700 healthy bone marrow donors. All cohort members were sampled while nominally healthy, although unrecorded immune exposures were likely present. The donor was CMV seronegative and was included in the group of a few hundred seronegative cohort members. A peripheral blood sample was provided by each donor, and peripheral blood mononuclear cells were used for TCR beta sequencing. Genomic DNA was extracted from the blood cell samples with the Qiagen DNeasy Blood Extraction Kit. Summary of the overall study and its limitations: Linkage disequilibrium might explain the correlated functional status among segregating V segments, but an unknown experimental factor could not be excluded. The sequencing pipeline was judged likely to have produced a cluster of highly shared sequence variants as a technical artifact. Because some donors lacked HLA typing at each locus, the association tests relied only on the typed subset. Most TCR sequences were seen in very few donors, while some public TCRs were found in many individuals. When HLA alleles, especially DR and DQ, strongly co-occurred, TCR associations were difficult to assign to individual alleles. According to a later analysis, parvovirus B19, influenza, CMV and Epstein-Barr virus appeared linked to several top co-occurrence clusters. For the cohort, immune exposure information was limited to CMV serostatus. A further reported finding was that TCR beta sequences accurately predicted the HLA-A and HLA-B alleles for most subjects in the first cohort. According to the authors, the approach could potentially be generalized to other disease states and immunological phenotypes. This cohort had only TCR beta chains sequenced, and the lack of alpha or paired-chain data limited which features could be detected. The presence/absence analyses assumed that sequencing depth was roughly uniform across donors, and that assumption may not be true. In an earlier analysis of more than 500 of the donors, most TCR beta V segments appeared in productive rearrangements about 87% or about 30% of the time, broadly matching IMGT annotations. In a later genetic analysis, fewer N-insertions in productive TCRs were reported among donors in an Asian-associated ancestry cluster than the roughly 700-donor mean. A later analysis associated about 16,000 TCR beta sequences with specific HLA alleles at a false discovery rate of 0.05. In a later genetic analysis, a missense DCLRE1C variant was associated with V-gene and J-gene trimming of TCR beta chains, and the association was replicated in an independent cohort. The study gave a list of under 200 TCR beta chains associated with cytomegalovirus. In a later analysis, TCR association rates were found to vary across HLA loci, with the most associated TCRs seen for DRB1 alleles and the fewest for HLA-C alleles. In a later analysis, HLA-associated TCR beta chains were found to be more clonally expanded and to have lower generation probabilities than equally common non-associated chains. Cytomegalovirus status was reported to be diagnosed by the classifier with high specificity and sensitivity in both the original and validation cohorts. Fewer than 20 rarely observed V segments, including chromosome 9 orphons, were excluded from the earlier analysis of several hundred of the donors because counts were too low. In vitro tests confirmed that a few of the cytomegalovirus-associated TCR beta chains recognize cytomegalovirus antigens. A later analysis found that most CMV-associated TCR beta chains appeared HLA-restricted, with HLA associations seemingly driven largely by CMV exposure. The 87-base-pair reads could not distinguish some IMGT-functional V segments, including TRBV6-2 and TRBV6-3, so those segments were excluded.

This receptor was obtained from a male donor in good health and CMV-seronegative. The chain is assembled from TRBV30 and TRBJ2-2; 14 central bases correspond to TRBD2. The sequencing input was PBMCs. The DNA sequence is given as TGTGCCTGGAGTGTAAGACTAGCGGGGGGGCTTACCACCGGGGAGCTGTTTTTT. This sequence encodes CAWSVRLAGGLTTGELFF. Where the CDR3 stops, the reference TRBV30 and TRBJ2-2 genes take over; the full variable domain is SQTIHQWPATLVQPVGSPLSLECTVEGTSNPNLYWYRQAAGRGLQLLFYSVGIGQISSEVPQNLSASRPQDRQFILSSKKLLLSDSGFYLCAWSVRLAGGLTTGELFFGEGSRLTVL.